The present TCR beta chain was sequenced within a study of blood T cell repertoires in COVID-19. Study summary: The origin of the acute and convalescent COVID-19 samples was the United States, Italy and Spain.

The repertoire was sequenced with immunoSEQ multiplex PCR; TCRdb's copy has only in-frame clones and lacks some. The table lists 100,000 to 130,000 clones, about 80% of them singletons. The sequence was obtained from a man in his 70s with acute or convalescent COVID-19. The sequenced sample consisted of peripheral blood.

CDR3 protein: CASSPRQGLDGYTF. The CDR3 DNA reads as TGTGCCAGCTCACCACGGCAGGGGCTGGATGGCTACACCTTC. This chain connects TRBV18 to TRBJ1-2, with D possibly being TRBD1 (6 bases). V was cut by 1 base and J by 6 bases, with 12 bases left in between. Germline V lookup: CDR1 KGHSH, CDR2 LQKENI. This CDR3 is built from 14 residues.